The 10 T cell receptor beta chains presented below share a single source sample, sequenced in a study of OX40 agonist ivuxolimab in advanced cancers. TCRdb's copy holds only in-frame clones and misses some; the assay was immunoSEQ multiplex PCR. The repertoire holds 85,000 to 100,000 clones, with 90% to 95% as singletons. This sample comprised CD4+ or CD8+ T cells sorted from blood, obtained in a trial of the OX40 agonist ivuxolimab. All receptors derive from an adult with an advanced solid tumor such as melanoma, head and neck, liver or kidney cancer.

This sequence joins TRBV18 and TRBJ2-7, with 15 bases identical to TRBD2. J lost 6 bases, V lost 2 bases, and 11 bases had no gene match. CDR1 and CDR2 from the germline V gene are KGHSH and LQKENI. The CDR3 sequence is 18 residues long. The CDR3 coding sequence is TGTGCCAGCTCACCAGGGACTAGCGGGAGGCGCCCACTATCCGAGCAGTACTTC. Amino acids: CASSPGTSGRRPLSEQYF.

The genes are TRBV7-9 and TRBJ2-3; TRBD2 might be the D (6 bases). The V end lost 0 bases, the J end lost 1 base, and 8 bases lay between the germline ends. This CDR3 region has 15 residues. Germline V gives CDR1 SEHNR, CDR2 FQNEAQ (reference sequence). In DNA form, the CDR3 reads TGTGCCAGCAGCTTAGCGTTAGCGGGCACAGATACGCAGTATTTT. It encodes CASSLALAGTDTQYF. Complete variable domain (other parts from reference TRBV7-9 and TRBJ2-3): DTGVSQNPRHKITKRGQNVTFRCDPISEHNRLYWYRQTLGQGPEFLTYFQNEAQLEKSRLLSDRFSAERPKGSFSTLEIQRTEQGDSAMYLCASSLALAGTDTQYFGPGTRLTVL.

The chain recombines TRBV28 with TRBJ2-1, with 8 positions matching TRBD2. The junction had 14 bases not matched to a gene; V was cut back by 5 bases and J by 8 bases. The CDR3 length is 16 residues. The germline V gene encodes CDR1 MDHEN and CDR2 SYDVKM. CDR3 region: CASSPPSGSPEDEQFF. The CDR3 DNA reads TGTGCCAGCAGTCCCCCCAGCGGGAGCCCGGAGGATGAGCAGTTCTTC.

The chain couples TRBV6-6 to TRBJ2-2, with 7 bases aligning to TRBD1. V shed 7 bases, J shed 1 base, and the junction held 3 bases outside the gene matches. This CDR3 is 14 amino acids long. The germline gives CDR1 MNHNY, CDR2 SVGAGI (reference sequence). The CDR3 protein is CASKGTENTGELFF. The CDR3 nucleotides are TGTGCCAGCAAAGGGACAGAGAACACCGGGGAGCTGTTTTTT.

Here the CDR3 reads CASSEVSWLVSRVAQYF. The CDR3 nucleotides are TGTGCCAGCAGTGAAGTGAGCTGGCTAGTCAGCCGTGTCGCGCAGTATTTT. The V call is TRBV6-1, the J call TRBJ2-3; D uncertain. CDR1 and CDR2 (germline): MNHNS, SASEGT. CDR3 length equals 17 residues. V gave up 1 base and J gave up 10 bases, with 24 bases separating them.

This chain links TRBV19 with TRBJ2-2; 8 bases are a match to TRBD1. This CDR3 contains 16 residues. CDR1 is LNHDA and CDR2 is SQIVND in the germline V gene (reference sequence). V gave up 2 bases and J gave up 4 bases; unmatched junction bases: 6. The chain's CDR3 is CASSISGTGLTGELFF. CDR3 coding DNA: TGTGCCAGTAGTATATCTGGGACAGGCCTCACCGGGGAGCTGTTTTTT.

V gene TRBV5-4 combines with J gene TRBJ1-2, with 7 bases matching TRBD1. The CDR3 is made up of 14 amino acids. Germline trimming cut 2 bases from V and 3 bases from J; bases unmatched to any gene: 4. CDR1 and CDR2 from the germline V gene are SGHNT and YYREEE (reference sequence). The CDR3 DNA follows: TGTGCCAGCAGCTTACAGGGGAGGCACTATGGCTACACCTTC. Protein product: CASSLQGRHYGYTF. Complete variable domain (other parts from reference TRBV5-4 and TRBJ1-2): ETGVTQSPTHLIKTRGQQVTLRCSSQSGHNTVSWYQQALGQGPQFIFQYYREEENGRGNFPPRFSGLQFPNYSSELNVNALELDDSALYLCASSLQGRHYGYTFGSGTRLTVV.

The rearrangement uses TRBV7-2 and TRBJ2-2; weak D call: TRBD2 (5 bases). Trimming removed 1 base at V and 7 bases at J, with 13 bases between. CDR3 length: 15 residues. Germline lookup yields CDR1 SGHTA and CDR2 FQGNSA. CDR3 region: CASSLVSGSGGELFF. The CDR3 DNA follows: TGTGCCAGCAGCTTAGTGTCGGGGTCGGGCGGGGAGCTGTTTTTT.

The chain couples TRBV4-1 to TRBJ1-5; D unclear. Per the germline V gene, CDR1 is MGHRA and CDR2 is YSYEKL. Trimming pared 2 bases from V and 0 bases from J, leaving 14 bases between. The CDR3 is 17 amino acids. The CDR3 DNA follows: TGCGCCAGCAGCCAACAATCCCAGACAATTAGCAATCAGCCCCAGCATTTT. This sequence encodes CASSQQSQTISNQPQHF.

The CDR3: CASRMAGTYEQYF. CDR3 bases: TGTGCCAGCCGAATGGCAGGCACCTACGAGCAGTACTTC. V gene TRBV6-5 combines with J gene TRBJ2-7, with D unresolved. The V end lost 8 bases, the J end lost 2 bases, and 13 bases lay between the germline ends. There are 13 residues in the CDR3. Looked up from germline, CDR1 is MNHEY and CDR2 is SVGAGI.